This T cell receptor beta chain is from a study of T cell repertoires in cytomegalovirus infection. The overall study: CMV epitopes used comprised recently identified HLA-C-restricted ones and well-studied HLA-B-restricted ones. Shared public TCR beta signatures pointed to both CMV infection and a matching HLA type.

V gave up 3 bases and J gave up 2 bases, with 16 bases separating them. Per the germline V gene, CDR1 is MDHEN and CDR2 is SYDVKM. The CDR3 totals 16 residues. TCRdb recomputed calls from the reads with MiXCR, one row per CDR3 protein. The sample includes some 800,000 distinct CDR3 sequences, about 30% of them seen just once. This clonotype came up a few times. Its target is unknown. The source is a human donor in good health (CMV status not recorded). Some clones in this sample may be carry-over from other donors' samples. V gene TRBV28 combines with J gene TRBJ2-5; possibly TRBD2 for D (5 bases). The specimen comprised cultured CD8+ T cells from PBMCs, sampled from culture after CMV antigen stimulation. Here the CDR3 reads CASSFRGRRLQETQYF. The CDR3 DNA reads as TGTGCCAGCAGTTTCCGGGGTAGGCGCCTACAAGAGACCCAGTACTTC. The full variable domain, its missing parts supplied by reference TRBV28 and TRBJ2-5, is DVKVTQSSRYLVKRTGEKVFLECVQDMDHENMFWYRQDPGLGLRLIYFSYDVKMKEKGDIPEGYSVSREKKERFSLILESASTNQTSMYLCASSFRGRRLQETQYFGPGTRLLVL.